Included here is one T cell receptor (beta chain) sequence, with context. Enrolled during active infection, Seattle patients were then followed longitudinally. This record comes from a study of blood T cell repertoires in COVID-19. About the research overall: COVID-19 samples, acute and convalescent, were from the United States, Italy and Spain.

Generated by immunoSEQ multiplex PCR, the TCRdb table keeps only in-frame clones and is missing some. The sample has 150,000 to 200,000 clones; about four fifths are singletons. This CDR3 contains 15 residues. Trimming at V came to 5 bases and at J to 5 bases, leaving 10 bases not matched to a gene. Per germline, CDR1 SGHTA and CDR2 FQGNSA. The chain recombines TRBV7-2 with TRBJ2-5; 8 bases fit TRBD1. The sequence came from a woman older than 75 with COVID-19, enrolled during active disease. Material for sequencing was peripheral blood. In DNA, the CDR3 is TGTGCCAGCAGCGTCTACAGGGGGTCGGGGGAGACCCAGTACTTC. Amino acids: CASSVYRGSGETQYF.